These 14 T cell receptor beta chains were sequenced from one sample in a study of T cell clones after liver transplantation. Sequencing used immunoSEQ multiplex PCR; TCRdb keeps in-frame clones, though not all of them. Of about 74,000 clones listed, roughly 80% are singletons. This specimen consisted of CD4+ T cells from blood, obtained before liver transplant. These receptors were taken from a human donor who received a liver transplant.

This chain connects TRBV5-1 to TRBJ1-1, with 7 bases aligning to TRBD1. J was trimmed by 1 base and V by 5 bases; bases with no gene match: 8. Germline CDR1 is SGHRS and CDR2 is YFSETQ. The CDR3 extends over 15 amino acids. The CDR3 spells CASRTNTGENTEAFF. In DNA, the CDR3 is TGCGCCAGCAGAACAAACACAGGGGAGAACACTGAAGCTTTCTTT.

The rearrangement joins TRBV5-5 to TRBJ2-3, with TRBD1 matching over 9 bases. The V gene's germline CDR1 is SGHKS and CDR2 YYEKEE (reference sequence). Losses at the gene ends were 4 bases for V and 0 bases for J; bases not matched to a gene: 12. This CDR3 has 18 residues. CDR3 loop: CASSTGTGTRQSTDTQYF. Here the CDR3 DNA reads TGTGCCAGCAGCACCGGGACAGGGACCCGCCAAAGCACAGATACGCAGTATTTT. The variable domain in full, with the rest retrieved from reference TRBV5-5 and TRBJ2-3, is DAGVTQSPTHLIKTRGQQVTLRCSPISGHKSVSWYQQVLGQGPQFIFQYYEKEERGRGNFPDRFSARQFPNYSSELNVNALLLGDSALYLCASSTGTGTRQSTDTQYFGPGTRLTVL.

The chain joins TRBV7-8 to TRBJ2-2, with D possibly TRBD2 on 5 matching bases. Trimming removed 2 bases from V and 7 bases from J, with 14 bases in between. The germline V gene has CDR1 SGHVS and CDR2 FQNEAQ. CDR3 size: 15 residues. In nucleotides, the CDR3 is TGTGCCAGCAGCTTATCCCAGCTACGGGGCGGGGAGCTGTTTTTT. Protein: CASSLSQLRGGELFF.

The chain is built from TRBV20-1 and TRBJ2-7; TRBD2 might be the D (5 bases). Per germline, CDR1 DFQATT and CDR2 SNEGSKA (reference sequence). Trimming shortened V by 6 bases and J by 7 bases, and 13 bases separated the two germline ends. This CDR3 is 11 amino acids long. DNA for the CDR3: TGCAGTGCCTCTCAACCGGGGGAGCAGTACTTC. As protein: CSASQPGEQYF.

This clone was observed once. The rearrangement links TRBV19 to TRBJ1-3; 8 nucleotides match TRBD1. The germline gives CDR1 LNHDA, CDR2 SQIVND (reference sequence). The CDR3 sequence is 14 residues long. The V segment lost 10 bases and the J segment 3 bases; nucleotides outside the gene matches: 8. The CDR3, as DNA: TGTGCCATCGGGACAGGACGACTTGGAAACACCATATATTTT. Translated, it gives CAIGTGRLGNTIYF.

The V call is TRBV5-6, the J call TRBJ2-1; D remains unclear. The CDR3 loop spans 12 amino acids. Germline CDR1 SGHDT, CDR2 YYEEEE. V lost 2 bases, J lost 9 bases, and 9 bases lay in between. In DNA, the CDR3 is TGTGCCAGCAGCTTTGGGTGGGGTGAGCAGTTCTTC. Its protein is CASSFGWGEQFF.

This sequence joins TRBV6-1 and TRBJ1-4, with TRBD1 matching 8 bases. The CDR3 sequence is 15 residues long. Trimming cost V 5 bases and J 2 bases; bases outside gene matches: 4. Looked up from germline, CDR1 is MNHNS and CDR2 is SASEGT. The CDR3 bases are TGTGCCAGCAGTCCCAGGGGGCATACTAATGAAAAACTGTTTTTT. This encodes CASSPRGHTNEKLFF.

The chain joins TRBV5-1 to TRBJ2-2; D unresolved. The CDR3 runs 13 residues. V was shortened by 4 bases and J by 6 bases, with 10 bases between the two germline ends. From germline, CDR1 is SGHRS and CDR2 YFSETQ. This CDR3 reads CASSARDAGELFF. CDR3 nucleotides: TGCGCCAGCAGCGCGCGAGACGCCGGGGAGCTGTTTTTT.

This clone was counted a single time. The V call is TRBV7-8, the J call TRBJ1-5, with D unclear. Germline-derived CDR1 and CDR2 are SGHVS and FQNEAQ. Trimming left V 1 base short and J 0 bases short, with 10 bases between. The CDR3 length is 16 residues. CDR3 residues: CASSLGSGSSNQPQHF. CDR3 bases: TGTGCCAGCAGCTTAGGGTCCGGGAGTAGCAATCAGCCCCAGCATTTT. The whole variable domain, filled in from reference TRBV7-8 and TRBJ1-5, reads GAGVSQSPRYKVAKRGQDVALRCDPISGHVSLFWYQQALGQGPEFLTYFQNEAQLDKSGLPSDRFFAERPEGSVSTLKIQRTQQEDSAVYLCASSLGSGSSNQPQHFGDGTRLSIL.

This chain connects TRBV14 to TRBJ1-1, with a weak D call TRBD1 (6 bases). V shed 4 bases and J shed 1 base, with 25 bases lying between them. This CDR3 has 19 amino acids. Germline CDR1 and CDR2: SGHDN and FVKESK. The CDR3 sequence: CASSLRLSPLGQQNTEAFF. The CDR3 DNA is TGTGCCAGCAGCCTCCGCTTATCGCCTCTCGGACAGCAGAACACTGAAGCTTTCTTT.

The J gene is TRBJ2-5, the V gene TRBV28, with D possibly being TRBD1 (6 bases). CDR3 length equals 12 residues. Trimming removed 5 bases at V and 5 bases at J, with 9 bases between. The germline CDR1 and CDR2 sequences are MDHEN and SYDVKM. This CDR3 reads CASSGTSETQYF. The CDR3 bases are TGTGCCAGCAGTGGGACAAGTGAGACCCAGTACTTC.

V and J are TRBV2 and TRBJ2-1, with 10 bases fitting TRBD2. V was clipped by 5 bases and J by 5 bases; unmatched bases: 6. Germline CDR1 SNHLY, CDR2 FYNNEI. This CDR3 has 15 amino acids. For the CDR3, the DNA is TGTGCCAGCAGTTCCCGGACTAGCGGAGACAATGAGCAGTTCTTC. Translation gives CASSSRTSGDNEQFF.

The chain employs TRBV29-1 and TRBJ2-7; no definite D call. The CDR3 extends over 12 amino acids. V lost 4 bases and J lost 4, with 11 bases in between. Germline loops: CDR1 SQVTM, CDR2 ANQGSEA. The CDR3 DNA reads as TGCAGCGTTGTAGGGTACAGTTACGAGCAGTACTTC. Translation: CSVVGYSYEQYF.

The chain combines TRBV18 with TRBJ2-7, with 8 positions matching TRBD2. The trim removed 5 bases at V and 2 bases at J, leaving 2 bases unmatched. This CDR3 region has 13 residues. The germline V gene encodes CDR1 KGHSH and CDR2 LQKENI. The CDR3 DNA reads TGTGCCAGCTCAACGGGACTAGCCTACGAGCAGTACTTC. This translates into CASSTGLAYEQYF.